This entry is about one T cell receptor (beta chain). Its target is unknown. This sample is drawn from a study of beta chain features in type 1 diabetes. Across the study: Patient and healthy donor groups were alike in age, gender and cell yields. Study observations and caveats: Type 1 diabetes patients showed a moderate but significant shortening of TCRB CDR3s in all four CD4+ subsets. Shorter templates might be favored by PCR, and equally so in patients and in controls. For type 1 diabetes patients, VDJ junctions showed fewer insertions and more deletions.

Blood was drawn once from each donor into heparinised tubes. The draws averaged roughly 120 mL. The CDR3 runs 14 residues. Trimming took 7 bases from V and 4 from J, leaving 16 bases between them. Per the germline V gene, CDR1 is SNHLY and CDR2 is FYNNEI. cDNA synthesis used the whole RNA isolate, giving expressed TCRB sequences. The assay was immunoSEQ multiplex PCR, and TCRdb's table has in-frame clones only and misses some. The sample has about 260,000 clones, about 24% seen once. The sample consisted of naive CD4+ T cells from blood. This clonotype was sampled from a woman aged 25-40 years with type 1 diabetes. The chain uses TRBV2 and TRBJ1-1, with no clear D. CDR3 nucleotides: TGTGCCAGCACCCGGGGTAGAGGGAGCACTGAAGCTTTCTTT. It is translated as CASTRGRGSTEAFF.